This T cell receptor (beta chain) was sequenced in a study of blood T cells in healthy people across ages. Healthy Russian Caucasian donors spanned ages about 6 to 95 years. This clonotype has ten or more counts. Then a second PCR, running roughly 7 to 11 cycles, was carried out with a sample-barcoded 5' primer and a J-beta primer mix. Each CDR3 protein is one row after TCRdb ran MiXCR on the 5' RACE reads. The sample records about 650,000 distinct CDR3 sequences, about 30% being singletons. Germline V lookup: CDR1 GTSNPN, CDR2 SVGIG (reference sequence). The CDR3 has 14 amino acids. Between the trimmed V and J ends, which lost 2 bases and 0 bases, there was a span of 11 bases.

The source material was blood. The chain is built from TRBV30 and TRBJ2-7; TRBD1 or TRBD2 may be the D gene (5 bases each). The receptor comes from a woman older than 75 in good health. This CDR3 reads CAWSPGTLSYEQYF. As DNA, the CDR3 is TGTGCCTGGAGTCCCGGGACCCTCTCCTACGAGCAGTACTTC.